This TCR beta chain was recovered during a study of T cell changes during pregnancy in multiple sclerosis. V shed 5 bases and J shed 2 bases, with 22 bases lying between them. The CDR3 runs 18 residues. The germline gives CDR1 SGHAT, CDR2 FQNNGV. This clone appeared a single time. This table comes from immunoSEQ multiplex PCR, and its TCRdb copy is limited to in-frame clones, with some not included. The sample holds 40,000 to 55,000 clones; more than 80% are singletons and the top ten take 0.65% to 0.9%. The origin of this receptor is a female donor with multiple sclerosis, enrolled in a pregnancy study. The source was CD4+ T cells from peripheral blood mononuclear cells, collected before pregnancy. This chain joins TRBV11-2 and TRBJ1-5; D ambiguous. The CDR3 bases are TGTGCCAGCAGCCCGAGGTCAGGTCCGGCGCGGGGCAATCAGCCCCAGCATTTT. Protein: CASSPRSGPARGNQPQHF. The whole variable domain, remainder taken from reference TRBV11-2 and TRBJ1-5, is EAGVAQSPRYKIIEKRQSVAFWCNPISGHATLYWYQQILGQGPKLLIQFQNNGVVDDSQLPKDRFSAERLKGVDSTLKIQPAKLEDSAVYLCASSPRSGPARGNQPQHFGDGTRLSIL.